This TCR beta chain was found in a study of T cell repertoires in cytomegalovirus infection. Study summary: Matching HLA type, along with CMV infection, was indicated by public TCR beta signatures. Study-level findings and limits: Carriers of CMV and the relevant HLA type were discriminated by public TCR beta frequency. HLA-C-restricted, CMV-specific TCR beta clonotypes were dominant ex vivo.

A single record per CDR3 protein comes from TCRdb applying MiXCR to the reads. This table holds about 60,000 distinct CDR3 sequences, about 33% found once. This clonotype was found a few times. What it binds is unknown. In germline, CDR1 is MNHEY, CDR2 SVGAGI. CDR3 length: 15 residues. The germline V and J ends were trimmed by 6 bases and 1 base, with 13 bases remaining between them. The source of this sequence is a human donor in good health (CMV status not recorded). Some clones in this sample may be carry-over from other donors' samples. Source material: PBMCs, sequenced either directly or after in vitro stimulation (not recorded which). The chain uses TRBV6-5 and TRBJ2-4; D may be TRBD1 (6 bases). CDR3: CASSTGMGAKNIQYF. DNA for the CDR3: TGTGCCAGCAGCACAGGGATGGGCGCCAAAAACATTCAGTACTTC.